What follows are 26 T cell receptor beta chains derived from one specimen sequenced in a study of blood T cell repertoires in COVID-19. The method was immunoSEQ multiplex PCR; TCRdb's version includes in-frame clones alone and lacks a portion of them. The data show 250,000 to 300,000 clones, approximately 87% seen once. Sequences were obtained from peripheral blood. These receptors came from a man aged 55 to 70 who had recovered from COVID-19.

The CDR3 DNA follows: TGTGCCAGTAGTACGACAGGGGGCGTTGCTAATGAAAAACTGTTTTTT. This gives the protein CASSTTGGVANEKLFF. The chain combines TRBV19 with TRBJ1-4, with 10 bases that match TRBD1. The CDR3 has 16 amino acids. The V gene's germline CDR1 is LNHDA and CDR2 SQIVND (reference sequence). V lost 4 bases and J lost 3; bases outside the gene matches: 5. Full variable domain (remainder filled in from reference TRBV19 and TRBJ1-4): DGGITQSPKYLFRKEGQNVTLSCEQNLNHDAMYWYRQDPGQGLRLIYYSQIVNDFQKGDIAEGYSVSREKKESFPLTVTSAQKNPTAFYLCASSTTGGVANEKLFFGSGTQLSVL.

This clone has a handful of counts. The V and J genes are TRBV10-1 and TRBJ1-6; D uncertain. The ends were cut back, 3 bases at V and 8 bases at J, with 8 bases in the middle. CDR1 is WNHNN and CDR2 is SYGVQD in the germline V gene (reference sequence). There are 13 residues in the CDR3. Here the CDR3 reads CASSDRGYSPLHF. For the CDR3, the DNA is TGCGCCAGCAGTGACAGAGGATATTCACCCCTCCACTTT.

The CDR3 sequence: CASSKGTGFPTEAFF. The CDR3 nucleotides are TGTGCCAGTAGTAAGGGGACAGGGTTTCCCACTGAAGCTTTCTTT. The J gene is TRBJ1-1, the V gene TRBV19, with 9 bases that match TRBD1. CDR3 length: 15 residues. Germline CDR1 is LNHDA and CDR2 is SQIVND (reference sequence). The V gene end was trimmed by 4 bases and the J gene end by 4 bases; junction bases not matched to a gene: 7.

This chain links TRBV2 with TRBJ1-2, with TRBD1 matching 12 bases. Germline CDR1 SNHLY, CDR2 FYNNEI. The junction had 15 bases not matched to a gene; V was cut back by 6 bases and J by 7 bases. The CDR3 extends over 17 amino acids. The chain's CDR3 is CASRGGTGGAKGLGYTF. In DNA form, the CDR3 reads TGTGCCAGCAGGGGAGGGACAGGGGGCGCAAAAGGTCTTGGCTACACCTTC.

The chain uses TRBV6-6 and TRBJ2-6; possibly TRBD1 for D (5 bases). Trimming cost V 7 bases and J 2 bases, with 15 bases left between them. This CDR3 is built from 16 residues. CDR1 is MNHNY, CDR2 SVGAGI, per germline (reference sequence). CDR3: CASTKKGATGANVLTF. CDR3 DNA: TGTGCCAGCACTAAAAAAGGGGCCACTGGGGCCAACGTCCTGACTTTC.

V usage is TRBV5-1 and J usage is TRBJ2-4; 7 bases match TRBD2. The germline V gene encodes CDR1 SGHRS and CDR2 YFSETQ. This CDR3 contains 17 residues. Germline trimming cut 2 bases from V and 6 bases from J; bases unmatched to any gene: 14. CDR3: CASSLASGATSGNIQYF. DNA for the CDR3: TGCGCCAGCAGCTTAGCTAGCGGAGCGACTTCCGGAAACATTCAGTACTTC.

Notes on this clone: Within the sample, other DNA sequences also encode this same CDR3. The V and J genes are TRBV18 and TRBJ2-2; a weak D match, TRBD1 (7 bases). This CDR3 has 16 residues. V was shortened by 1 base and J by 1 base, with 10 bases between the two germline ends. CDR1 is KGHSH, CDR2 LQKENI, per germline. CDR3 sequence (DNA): TGTGCCAGCTCACCACGACAGGGAGGGAACACCGGGGAGCTGTTTTTT. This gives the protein CASSPRQGGNTGELFF.

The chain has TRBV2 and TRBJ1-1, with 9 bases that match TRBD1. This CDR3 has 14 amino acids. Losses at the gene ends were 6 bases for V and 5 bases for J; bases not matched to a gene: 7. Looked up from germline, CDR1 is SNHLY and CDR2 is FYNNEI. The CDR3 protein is CASRGQGIETEAFF. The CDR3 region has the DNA TGTGCCAGCAGGGGACAGGGAATTGAGACTGAAGCTTTCTTT. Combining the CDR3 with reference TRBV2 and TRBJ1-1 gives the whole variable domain EPEVTQTPSHQVTQMGQEVILRCVPISNHLYFYWYRQILGQKVEFLVSFYNNEISEKSEIFDDQFSVERPDGSNFTLKIRSTKLEDSAMYFCASRGQGIETEAFFGQGTRLTVV.

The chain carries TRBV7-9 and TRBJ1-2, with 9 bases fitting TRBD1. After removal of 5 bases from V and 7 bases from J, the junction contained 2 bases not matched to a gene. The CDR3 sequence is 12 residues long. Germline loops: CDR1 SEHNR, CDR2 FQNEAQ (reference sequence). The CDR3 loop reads CASSLTGGGYTF. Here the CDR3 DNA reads TGTGCCAGCAGCCTGACAGGGGGTGGCTACACCTTC. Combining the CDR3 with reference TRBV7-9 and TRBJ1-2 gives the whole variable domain DTGVSQNPRHKITKRGQNVTFRCDPISEHNRLYWYRQTLGQGPEFLTYFQNEAQLEKSRLLSDRFSAERPKGSFSTLEIQRTEQGDSAMYLCASSLTGGGYTFGSGTRLTVV.

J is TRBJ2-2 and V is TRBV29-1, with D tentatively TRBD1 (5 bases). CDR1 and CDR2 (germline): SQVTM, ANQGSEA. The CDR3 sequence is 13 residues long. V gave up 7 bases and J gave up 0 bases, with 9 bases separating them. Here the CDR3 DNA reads TGCAGCGCCGACAGTGCGAACACCGGGGAGCTGTTTTTT. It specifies CSADSANTGELFF.

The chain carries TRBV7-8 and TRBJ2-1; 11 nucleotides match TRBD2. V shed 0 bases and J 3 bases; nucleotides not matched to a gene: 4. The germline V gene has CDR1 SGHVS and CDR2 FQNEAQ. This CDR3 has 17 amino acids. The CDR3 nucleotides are TGTGCCAGCAGCTTAGCGATAGCGGGGGGGTTCTACAATGAGCAGTTCTTC. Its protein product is CASSLAIAGGFYNEQFF.

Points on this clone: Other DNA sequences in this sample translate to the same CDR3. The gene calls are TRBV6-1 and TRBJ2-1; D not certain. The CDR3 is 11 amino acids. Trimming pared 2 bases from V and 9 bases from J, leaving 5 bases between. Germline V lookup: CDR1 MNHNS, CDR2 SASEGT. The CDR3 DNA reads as TGTGCCAGCAGTGAACCTCTTGAGCAGTTCTTC. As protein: CASSEPLEQFF.

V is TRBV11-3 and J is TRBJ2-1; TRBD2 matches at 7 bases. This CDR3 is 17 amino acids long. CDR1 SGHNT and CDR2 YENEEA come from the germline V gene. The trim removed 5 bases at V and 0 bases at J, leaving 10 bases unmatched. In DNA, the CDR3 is TGTGCCAGCAGCCAATCCCGGCGGGAGAGCTCCTACAATGAGCAGTTCTTC. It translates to CASSQSRRESSYNEQFF.

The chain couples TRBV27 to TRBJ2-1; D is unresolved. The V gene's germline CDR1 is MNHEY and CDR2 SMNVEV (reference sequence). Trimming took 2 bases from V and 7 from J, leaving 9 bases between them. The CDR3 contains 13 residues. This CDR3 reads CASSLMRRNEQFF. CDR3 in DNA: TGTGCCAGCAGTTTAATGAGGCGGAATGAGCAGTTCTTC.

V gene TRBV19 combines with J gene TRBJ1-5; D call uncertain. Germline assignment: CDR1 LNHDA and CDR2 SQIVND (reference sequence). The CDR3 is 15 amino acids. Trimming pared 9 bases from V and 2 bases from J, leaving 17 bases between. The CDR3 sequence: CASTFLEGGNQPQHF. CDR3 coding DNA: TGTGCCAGCACTTTTTTGGAGGGAGGCAATCAGCCCCAGCATTTT.

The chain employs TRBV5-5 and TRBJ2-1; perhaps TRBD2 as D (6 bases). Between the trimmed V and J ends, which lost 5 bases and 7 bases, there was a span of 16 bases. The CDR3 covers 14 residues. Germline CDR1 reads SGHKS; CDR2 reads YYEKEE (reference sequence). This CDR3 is CASRWEETRNEQFF. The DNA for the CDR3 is TGTGCCAGCAGGTGGGAGGAAACCCGGAATGAGCAGTTCTTC.

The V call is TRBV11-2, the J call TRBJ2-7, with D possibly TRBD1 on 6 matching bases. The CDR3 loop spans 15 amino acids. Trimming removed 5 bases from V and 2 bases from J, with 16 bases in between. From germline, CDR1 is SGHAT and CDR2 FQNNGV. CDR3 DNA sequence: TGTGCCAGCAGCGTACAGGGCTCCTTTCCCTACGAGCAGTACTTC. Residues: CASSVQGSFPYEQYF. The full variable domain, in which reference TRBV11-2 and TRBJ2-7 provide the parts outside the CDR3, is EAGVAQSPRYKIIEKRQSVAFWCNPISGHATLYWYQQILGQGPKLLIQFQNNGVVDDSQLPKDRFSAERLKGVDSTLKIQPAKLEDSAVYLCASSVQGSFPYEQYFGPGTRLTVT.

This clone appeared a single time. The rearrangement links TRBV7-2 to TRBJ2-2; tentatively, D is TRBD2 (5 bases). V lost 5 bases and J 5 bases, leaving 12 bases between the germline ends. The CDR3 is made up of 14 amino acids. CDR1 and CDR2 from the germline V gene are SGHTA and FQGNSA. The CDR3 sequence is CASSPTPGTGELFF. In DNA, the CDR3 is TGTGCCAGCAGCCCCACCCCGGGGACCGGGGAGCTGTTTTTT.

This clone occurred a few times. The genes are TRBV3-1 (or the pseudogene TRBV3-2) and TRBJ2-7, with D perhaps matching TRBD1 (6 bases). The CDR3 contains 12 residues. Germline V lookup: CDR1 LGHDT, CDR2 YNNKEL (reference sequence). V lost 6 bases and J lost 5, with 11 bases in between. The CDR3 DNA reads TGTGCCAGCAGGCGAACAGGGCACGAGCAGTACTTC. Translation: CASRRTGHEQYF.

The chain's CDR3 is CASSPIRGGEQYF. The CDR3 nucleotides read TGTGCCAGTAGTCCCATCCGCGGTGGGGAGCAGTACTTC. The rearrangement links TRBV19 to TRBJ2-7; no definite D call. Germline loops: CDR1 LNHDA, CDR2 SQIVND (reference sequence). The CDR3 contains 13 residues. The V gene lost 5 bases and the J gene lost 7 bases, with 15 bases spanning the gap.

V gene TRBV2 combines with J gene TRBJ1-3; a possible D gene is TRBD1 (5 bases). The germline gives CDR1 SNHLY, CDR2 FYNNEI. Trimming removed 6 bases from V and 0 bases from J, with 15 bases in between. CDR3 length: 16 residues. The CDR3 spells CASSGGEGISGNTIYF. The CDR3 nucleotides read TGTGCCAGCAGCGGAGGGGAGGGGATCTCTGGAAACACCATATATTTT. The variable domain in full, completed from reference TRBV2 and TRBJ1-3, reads EPEVTQTPSHQVTQMGQEVILRCVPISNHLYFYWYRQILGQKVEFLVSFYNNEISEKSEIFDDQFSVERPDGSNFTLKIRSTKLEDSAMYFCASSGGEGISGNTIYFGEGSWLTVV.

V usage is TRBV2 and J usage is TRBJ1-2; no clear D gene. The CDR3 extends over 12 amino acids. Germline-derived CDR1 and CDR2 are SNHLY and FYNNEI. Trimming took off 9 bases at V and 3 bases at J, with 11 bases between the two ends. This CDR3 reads CASWAGDYGYTF. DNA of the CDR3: TGTGCCAGTTGGGCAGGCGACTATGGCTACACCTTC.

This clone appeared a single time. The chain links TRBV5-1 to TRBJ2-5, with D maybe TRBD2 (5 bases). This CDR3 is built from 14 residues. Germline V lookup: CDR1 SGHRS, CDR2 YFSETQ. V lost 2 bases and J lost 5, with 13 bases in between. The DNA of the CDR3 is TGCGCCAGCAGCTTTTCCGGGAATCTCGAGACCCAGTACTTC. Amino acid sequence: CASSFSGNLETQYF.

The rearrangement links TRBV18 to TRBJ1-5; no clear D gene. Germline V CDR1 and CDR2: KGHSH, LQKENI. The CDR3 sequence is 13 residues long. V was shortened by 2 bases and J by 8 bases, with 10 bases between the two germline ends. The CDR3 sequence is CASSPGRAEPQHF. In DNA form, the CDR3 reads TGTGCCAGCTCACCAGGGAGAGCTGAGCCCCAGCATTTT. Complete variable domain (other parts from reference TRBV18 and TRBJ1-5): NAGVMQNPRHLVRRRGQEARLRCSPMKGHSHVYWYRQLPEEGLKFMVYLQKENIIDESGMPKERFSAEFPKEGPSILRIQQVVRGDSAAYFCASSPGRAEPQHFGDGTRLSIL.

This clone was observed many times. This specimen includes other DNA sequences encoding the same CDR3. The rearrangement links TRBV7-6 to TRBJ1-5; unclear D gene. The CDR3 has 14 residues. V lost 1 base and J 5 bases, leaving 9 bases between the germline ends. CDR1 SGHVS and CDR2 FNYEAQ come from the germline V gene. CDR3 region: CASSLGAGYQPQHF. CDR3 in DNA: TGTGCCAGCAGCTTAGGAGCGGGGTATCAGCCCCAGCATTTT.

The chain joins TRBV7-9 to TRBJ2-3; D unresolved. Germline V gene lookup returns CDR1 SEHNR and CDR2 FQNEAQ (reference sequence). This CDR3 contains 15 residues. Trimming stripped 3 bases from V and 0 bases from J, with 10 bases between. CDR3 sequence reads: CASSFPPGSTDTQYF. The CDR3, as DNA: TGTGCCAGCAGCTTCCCCCCGGGTAGCACAGATACGCAGTATTTT.